This T cell receptor (beta chain) was profiled in a study of blood T cell repertoires in COVID-19. Study-level background: The origin of the acute and convalescent COVID-19 samples was the United States, Italy and Spain. In each case, the material was cDNA or gDNA derived from T cells, B-cell-depleted T cells, or PBMCs.

Per the original methods: By means of reference gene primer amplification, nucleated cell counts were estimated. Produced via immunoSEQ multiplex PCR; TCRdb's table is partial and in-frame only. Clonal size and the V and J genes are those of that table, whereas D and trimming came from the DNA. The sample consists of about 150,000 clones, 60% to 85% of them appearing once. This TCR derives from a man older than 75 with acute or convalescent COVID-19. The specimen sequenced was peripheral blood.

CDR3 in DNA: TGTGCCAGCAGCGTAGCGCTAGCGGGGGAAGAGACCCAGTACTTC. Translating it yields CASSVALAGEETQYF. The chain is built from TRBV9 and TRBJ2-5, with TRBD2 matching over 10 bases. Per germline, CDR1 SGDLS and CDR2 YYNGEE. V trimming: 0 bases; J trimming: 3 bases; junction bases outside the gene matches: 2. The CDR3 has 15 residues.